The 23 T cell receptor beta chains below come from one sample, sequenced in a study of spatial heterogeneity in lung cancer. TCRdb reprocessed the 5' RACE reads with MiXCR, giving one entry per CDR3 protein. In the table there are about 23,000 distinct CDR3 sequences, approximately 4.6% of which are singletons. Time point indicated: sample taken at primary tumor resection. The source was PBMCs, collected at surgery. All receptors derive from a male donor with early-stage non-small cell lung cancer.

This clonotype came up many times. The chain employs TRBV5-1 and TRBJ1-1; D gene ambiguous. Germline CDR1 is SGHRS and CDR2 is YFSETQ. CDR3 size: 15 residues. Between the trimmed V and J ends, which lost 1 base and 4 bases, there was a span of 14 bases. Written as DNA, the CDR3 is TGCGCCAGCAGCTTGATTGAGGGAAGCGGCACTGAAGCTTTCTTT. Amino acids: CASSLIEGSGTEAFF.

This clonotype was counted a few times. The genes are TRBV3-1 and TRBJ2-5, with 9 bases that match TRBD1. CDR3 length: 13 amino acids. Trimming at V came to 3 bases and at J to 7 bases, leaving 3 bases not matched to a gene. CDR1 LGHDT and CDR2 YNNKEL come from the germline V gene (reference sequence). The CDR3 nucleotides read TGTGCCAGCAGCCAGGACAGGGGCCGGACCCAGTACTTC. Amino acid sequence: CASSQDRGRTQYF.

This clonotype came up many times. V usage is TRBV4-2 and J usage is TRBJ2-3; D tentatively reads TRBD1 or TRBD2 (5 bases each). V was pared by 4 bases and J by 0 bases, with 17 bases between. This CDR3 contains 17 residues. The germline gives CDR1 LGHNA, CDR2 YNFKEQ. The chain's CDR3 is CASSPGTTVLSTDTQYF. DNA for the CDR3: TGTGCCAGCAGCCCAGGGACGACAGTCCTTAGCACAGATACGCAGTATTTT.

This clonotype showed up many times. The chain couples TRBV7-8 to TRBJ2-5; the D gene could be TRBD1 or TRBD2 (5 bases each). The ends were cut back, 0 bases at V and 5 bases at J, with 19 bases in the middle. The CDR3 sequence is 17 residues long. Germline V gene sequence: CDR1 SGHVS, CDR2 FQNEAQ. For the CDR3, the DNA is TGTGCCAGCAGCTTAGCGCCGGGACGGCGGCCCATCGAGACCCAGTACTTC. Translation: CASSLAPGRRPIETQYF.

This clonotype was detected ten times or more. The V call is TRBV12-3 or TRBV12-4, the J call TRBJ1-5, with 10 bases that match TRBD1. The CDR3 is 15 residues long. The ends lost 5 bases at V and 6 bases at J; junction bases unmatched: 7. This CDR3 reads CASSPTGGFRQPQHF. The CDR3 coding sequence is TGTGCCAGCAGTCCGACAGGGGGCTTTCGTCAGCCCCAGCATTTT.

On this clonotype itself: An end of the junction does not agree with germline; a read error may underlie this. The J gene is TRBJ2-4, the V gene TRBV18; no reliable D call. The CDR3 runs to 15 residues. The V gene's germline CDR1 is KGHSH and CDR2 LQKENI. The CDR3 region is CASSPPTRAKNIQYF. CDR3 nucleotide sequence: TGTGCCAGCTCCCCACCAACACGAGCCAAAAACATTCAGTACTTC.

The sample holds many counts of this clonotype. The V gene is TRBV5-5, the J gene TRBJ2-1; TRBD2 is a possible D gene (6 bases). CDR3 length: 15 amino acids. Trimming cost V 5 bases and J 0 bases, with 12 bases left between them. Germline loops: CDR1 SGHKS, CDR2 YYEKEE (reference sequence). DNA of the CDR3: TGTGCCAGCAGTTGGGACTTTAACTCCTACAATGAGCAGTTCTTC. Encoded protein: CASSWDFNSYNEQFF.

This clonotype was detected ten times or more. CDR3 amino acids: CASNLGGTGANVLTF. CDR3 bases: TGTGCCAGCAACTTAGGGGGTACTGGGGCCAACGTCCTGACTTTC. The chain has TRBV12-3 or TRBV12-4 and TRBJ2-6; a possible D gene is TRBD1 (6 bases). The CDR3 is made up of 15 amino acids. Trimming pared 7 bases from V and 2 bases from J, leaving 12 bases between.

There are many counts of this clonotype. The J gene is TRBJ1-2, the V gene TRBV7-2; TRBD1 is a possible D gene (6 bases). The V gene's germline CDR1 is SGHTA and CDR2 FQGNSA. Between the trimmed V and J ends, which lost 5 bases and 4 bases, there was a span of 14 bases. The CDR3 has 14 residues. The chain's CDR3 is CASSRDTGAYGYTF. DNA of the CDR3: TGTGCCAGCAGCCGGGACACGGGGGCCTATGGCTACACCTTC.

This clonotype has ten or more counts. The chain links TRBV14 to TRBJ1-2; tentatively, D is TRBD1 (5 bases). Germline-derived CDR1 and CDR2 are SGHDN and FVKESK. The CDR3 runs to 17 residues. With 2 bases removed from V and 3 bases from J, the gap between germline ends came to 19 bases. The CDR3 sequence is CASSQSPPGARDYGYTF. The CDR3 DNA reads TGTGCCAGCAGCCAAAGCCCGCCCGGGGCACGGGACTATGGCTACACCTTC.

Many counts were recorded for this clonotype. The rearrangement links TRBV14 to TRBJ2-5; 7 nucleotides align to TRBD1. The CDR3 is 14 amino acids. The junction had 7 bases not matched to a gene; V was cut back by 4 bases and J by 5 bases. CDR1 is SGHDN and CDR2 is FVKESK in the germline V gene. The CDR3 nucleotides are TGTGCCAGCAGCCCAAGGGGGCGCGGGGAGACCCAGTACTTC. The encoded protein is CASSPRGRGETQYF.

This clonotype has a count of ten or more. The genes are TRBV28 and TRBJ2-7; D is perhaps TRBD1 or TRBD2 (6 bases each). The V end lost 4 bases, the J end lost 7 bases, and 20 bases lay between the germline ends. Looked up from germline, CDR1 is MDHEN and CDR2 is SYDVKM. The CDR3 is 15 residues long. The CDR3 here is CASSSPGDLTWEQYF. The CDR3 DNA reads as TGTGCCAGCAGTTCCCCAGGGGACTTGACGTGGGAGCAGTACTTC.

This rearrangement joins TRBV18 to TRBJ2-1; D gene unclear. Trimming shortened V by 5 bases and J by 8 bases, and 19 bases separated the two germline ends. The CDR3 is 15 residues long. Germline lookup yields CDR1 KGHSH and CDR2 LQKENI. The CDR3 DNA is TGTGCCAGCTCATCCCGACGGTCCCCTATGGATGAGCAGTTCTTC. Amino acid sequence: CASSSRRSPMDEQFF. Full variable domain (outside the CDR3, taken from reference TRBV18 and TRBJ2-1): NAGVMQNPRHLVRRRGQEARLRCSPMKGHSHVYWYRQLPEEGLKFMVYLQKENIIDESGMPKERFSAEFPKEGPSILRIQQVVRGDSAAYFCASSSRRSPMDEQFFGPGTRLTVL.

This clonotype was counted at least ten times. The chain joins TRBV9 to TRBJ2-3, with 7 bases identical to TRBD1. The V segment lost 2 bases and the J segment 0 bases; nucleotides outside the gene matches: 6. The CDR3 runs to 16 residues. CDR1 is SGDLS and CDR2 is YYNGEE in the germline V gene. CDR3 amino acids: CASSVRDRPSTDTQYF. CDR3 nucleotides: TGTGCCAGCAGCGTTCGGGACAGACCTAGCACAGATACGCAGTATTTT.

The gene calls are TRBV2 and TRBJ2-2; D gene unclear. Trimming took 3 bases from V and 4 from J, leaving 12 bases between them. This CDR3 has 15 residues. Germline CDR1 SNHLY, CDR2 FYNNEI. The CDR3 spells CASSEKRVLTGELFF. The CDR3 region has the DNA TGTGCCAGCAGTGAGAAAAGAGTCCTCACCGGGGAGCTGTTTTTT.

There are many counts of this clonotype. The CDR3 sequence: CASTSLLSTSEQYF. DNA of the CDR3: TGTGCCAGCACATCCCTCTTGAGCACGAGCGAGCAGTACTTC. The chain carries TRBV28 and TRBJ2-7; no firm D call. The CDR3 is 14 amino acids. Per germline, CDR1 MDHEN and CDR2 SYDVKM. The ends were cut back, 7 bases at V and 6 bases at J, with 19 bases in the middle.

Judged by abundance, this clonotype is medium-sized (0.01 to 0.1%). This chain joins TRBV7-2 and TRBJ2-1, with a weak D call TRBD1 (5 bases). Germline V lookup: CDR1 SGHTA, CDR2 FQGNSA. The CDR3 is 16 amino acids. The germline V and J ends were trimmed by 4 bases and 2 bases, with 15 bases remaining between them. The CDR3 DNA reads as TGTGCCAGCAGCTCCGGCGGACACTATACCTACAATGAGCAGTTCTTC. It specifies CASSSGGHYTYNEQFF.

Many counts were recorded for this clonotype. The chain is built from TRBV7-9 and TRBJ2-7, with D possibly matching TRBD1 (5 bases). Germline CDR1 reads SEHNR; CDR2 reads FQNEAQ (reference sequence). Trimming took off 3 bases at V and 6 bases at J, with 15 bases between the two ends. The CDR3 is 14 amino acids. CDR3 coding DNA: TGTGCCAGCAGCTTTTCCCAGGGAAGTTTCGAGCAGTACTTC. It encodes CASSFSQGSFEQYF.

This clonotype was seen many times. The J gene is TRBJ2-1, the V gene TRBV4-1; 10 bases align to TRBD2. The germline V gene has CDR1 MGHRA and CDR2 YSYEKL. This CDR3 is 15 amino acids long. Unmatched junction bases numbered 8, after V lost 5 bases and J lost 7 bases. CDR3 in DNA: TGCGCCAGCAGCGCCCTAGCGGGAGTAGTAAATGAGCAGTTCTTC. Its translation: CASSALAGVVNEQFF.

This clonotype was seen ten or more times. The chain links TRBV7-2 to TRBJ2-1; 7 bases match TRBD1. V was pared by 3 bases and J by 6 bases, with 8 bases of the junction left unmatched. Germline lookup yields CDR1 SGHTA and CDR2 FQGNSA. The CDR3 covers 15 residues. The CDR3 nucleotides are TGTGCCAGCAGCTTTCGGGACAGACTGAGCAATGAGCAGTTCTTC. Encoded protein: CASSFRDRLSNEQFF.

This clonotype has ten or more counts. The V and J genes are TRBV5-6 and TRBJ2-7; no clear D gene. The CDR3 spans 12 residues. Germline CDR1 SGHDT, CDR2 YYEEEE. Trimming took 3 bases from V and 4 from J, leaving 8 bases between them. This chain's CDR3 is CASSSQYYEQYF. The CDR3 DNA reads TGTGCCAGCAGCTCACAGTATTACGAGCAGTACTTC.

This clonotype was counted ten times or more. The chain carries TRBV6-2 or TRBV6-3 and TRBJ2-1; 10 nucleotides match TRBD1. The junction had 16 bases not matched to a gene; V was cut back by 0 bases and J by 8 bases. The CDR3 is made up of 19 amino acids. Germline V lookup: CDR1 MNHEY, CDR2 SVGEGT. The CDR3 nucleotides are TGTGCCAGCAGTTACTCCAAAAATCTTCCTGACAGGGGGCGGGATGAGCAGTTCTTC. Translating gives CASSYSKNLPDRGRDEQFF.

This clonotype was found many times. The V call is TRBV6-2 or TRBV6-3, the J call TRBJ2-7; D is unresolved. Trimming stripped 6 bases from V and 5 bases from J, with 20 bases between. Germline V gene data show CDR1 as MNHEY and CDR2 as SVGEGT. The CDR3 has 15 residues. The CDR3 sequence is CASSPGSAQTDEQYF. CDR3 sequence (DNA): TGTGCCAGCAGCCCCGGGTCAGCCCAAACGGACGAGCAGTACTTC.